These 7 T cell receptor beta chains originate from one sample sequenced in a study of T cell responses to AZD1222 COVID-19 vaccine. Generated by immunoSEQ multiplex PCR, the TCRdb table keeps only in-frame clones and is missing some. The table shows around 140,000 clones, with 70% to 90% occurring only once. This specimen was peripheral blood, taken 28 days after the second dose of the MenACWY control vaccine. The receptors derive from an adult who received the MenACWY meningococcal vaccine as a control.

This clone was counted a few times. The chain couples TRBV15 to TRBJ1-1; D is ambiguous. CDR1 is LNHNV and CDR2 is YYDKDF in the germline V gene (reference sequence). The CDR3 is made up of 14 amino acids. Trimming took off 4 bases at V and 0 bases at J, with 9 bases between the two ends. Written as DNA, the CDR3 is TGTGCCACCAGCACCCGTGCGGTGAACACTGAAGCTTTCTTT. It codes for CATSTRAVNTEAFF.

This clone was seen just once. This chain connects TRBV7-9 to TRBJ1-4; no reliable D call. V lost 6 bases to trimming and J lost 0 bases, with 11 bases between them. The V gene's germline CDR1 is SEHNR and CDR2 FQNEAQ (reference sequence). The CDR3 runs 15 residues. The CDR3, as DNA: TGTGCCAGCAGGGCGGCGTCTGCAACTAATGAAAAACTGTTTTTT. This codes for CASRAASATNEKLFF.

The chain recombines TRBV29-1 with TRBJ1-5; D not resolved. Germline CDR1 and CDR2: SQVTM and ANQGSEA. CDR3 size: 13 residues. V lost 4 bases and J 7 bases, leaving 14 bases between the germline ends. The CDR3 coding sequence is TGCAGCGTTGTGCGAGACCGAGGGCAGCCCCAGCATTTT. This codes for CSVVRDRGQPQHF.

This chain links TRBV9 with TRBJ2-2; 8 bases agree with TRBD2. There are 16 residues in the CDR3. V dropped 0 bases and J dropped 6; count of bases not matched to a gene: 7. Germline CDR1 is SGDLS and CDR2 is YYNGEE. DNA for the CDR3: TGTGCCAGCAGCGTAGACAGCGGGAGCTTGGCCGGGGAGCTGTTTTTT. Translated: CASSVDSGSLAGELFF.

This clone was seen more than once but under ten times. J is TRBJ1-4 and V is TRBV5-4, with D tentatively TRBD1 (5 bases). This CDR3 spans 11 amino acids. With 0 bases removed from V and 12 bases from J, the gap between germline ends came to 6 bases. Germline lookup yields CDR1 SGHNT and CDR2 YYREEE (reference sequence). The CDR3 is CASSLEGQLFF. For the CDR3, the DNA is TGTGCCAGCAGCTTGGAGGGACAACTGTTTTTT.

This rearrangement joins TRBV5-1 to TRBJ2-5, with D hard to call. The CDR3 spans 14 residues. CDR1 is SGHRS, CDR2 YFSETQ, per germline. The V and J ends lost 4 bases and 1 base respectively, with 11 bases between them. The CDR3 spells CASSPKGPQETQYF. The CDR3 nucleotides are TGCGCCAGCAGCCCTAAGGGTCCCCAAGAGACCCAGTACTTC.

V usage is TRBV20-1 and J usage is TRBJ1-1; D remains ambiguous. Trimming left V 6 bases short and J 7 bases short, with 12 bases between. This CDR3 contains 11 residues. CDR1 and CDR2 from the germline V gene are DFQATT and SNEGSKA (reference sequence). The CDR3 DNA is TGCAGTGCCGGGTACGGGTATGAAGCTTTCTTT. Residues: CSAGYGYEAFF.